The following is a TCR beta chain sequence with its context. The sample comes from a study of blood T cell repertoires in COVID-19. Across the study: The analysed material was cDNA or gDNA that came from T cells, B-cell-depleted T cells, or PBMCs.

V was trimmed by 4 bases and J by 2 bases, leaving 13 bases between them. Germline CDR1 and CDR2: SGDLS and YYNGEE. The CDR3 loop spans 15 amino acids. Libraries were prepared by immunoSEQ multiplex PCR; TCRdb keeps only in-frame clonotypes and omits some of them. The table shows 200,000 to 250,000 clones, with 80% to 90% occurring only once. This clonotype was sampled from a man between 60 and 75 years old with acute or convalescent COVID-19. The sample consisted of peripheral blood. The chain joins TRBV9 to TRBJ1-3, with TRBD1 as a possible D gene (6 bases). The CDR3 coding sequence is TGTGCCAGCAGCCCCAGGGGCAACCCTGGAAACACCATATATTTT. The encoded protein is CASSPRGNPGNTIYF.